This TCR beta chain was identified during a study of Graves' ophthalmopathy and Graves' hyperthyroidism. Study in general: Peripheral blood collection took place at initial diagnosis, before any treatment.

As regards this clonotype: A much larger clone is a single base away; this may be a read error. Because the CDR3 is missing its conserved closing phenylalanine or tryptophan, this is likely a read error.

Trimming removed 6 bases from V and 4 bases from J, with 12 bases in between. This CDR3 comprises 14 residues. Germline CDR1 is MNHEY and CDR2 is SVGEGT. Amplification from RNA transcripts yielded the TCR beta CDR3 regions. Investigators did first-round RT-PCR with HTBI primers, then second-round multiplex PCR. TCRdb passed the multiplex PCR reads through MiXCR, listing each CDR3 protein once. This table has a few hundred thousand distinct CDR3 sequences, 15% appearing once. Where ophthalmopathy was absent within 18 months of follow-up, hyperthyroidism was stable. The hyperthyroidism patients had a new diagnosis of under 2 months' duration and were aged 18 to 65. Clinical symptoms and serum thyroxine were used for diagnosis; TRAb, thyroid ultrasound and orbital computed tomography were also relied on.

The chain couples TRBV6-2 or TRBV6-3 to TRBJ2-2; D could derive from TRBD1 or TRBD2 (5 bases each). This TCR derives from a woman between 18 and 30 years old with stable Graves' hyperthyroidism. Sequencing used peripheral blood. CDR3 loop: CASRDTSVTGELFL. The CDR3 DNA is TGTGCCAGCAGGGACACTAGTGTCACCGGGGAGCTGTTTCTT.